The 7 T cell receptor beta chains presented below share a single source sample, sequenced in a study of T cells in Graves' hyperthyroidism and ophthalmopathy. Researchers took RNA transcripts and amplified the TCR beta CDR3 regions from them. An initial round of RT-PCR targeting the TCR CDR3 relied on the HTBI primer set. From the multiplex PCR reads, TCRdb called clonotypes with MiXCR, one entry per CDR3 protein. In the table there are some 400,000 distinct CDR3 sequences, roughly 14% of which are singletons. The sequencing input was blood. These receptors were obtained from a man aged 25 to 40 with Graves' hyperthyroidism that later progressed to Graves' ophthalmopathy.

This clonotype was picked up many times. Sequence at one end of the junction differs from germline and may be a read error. The CDR3, as DNA: TGTGCCAGCAGTTTAAACCGTCTTAGCTATCAGCCCCAGCATTTT. It translates to CASSLNRLSYQPQHF. This chain joins TRBV28 and TRBJ1-5; D is uncertain. Germline assignment: CDR1 MDHEN and CDR2 SYDVKM. The CDR3 has 15 amino acids.

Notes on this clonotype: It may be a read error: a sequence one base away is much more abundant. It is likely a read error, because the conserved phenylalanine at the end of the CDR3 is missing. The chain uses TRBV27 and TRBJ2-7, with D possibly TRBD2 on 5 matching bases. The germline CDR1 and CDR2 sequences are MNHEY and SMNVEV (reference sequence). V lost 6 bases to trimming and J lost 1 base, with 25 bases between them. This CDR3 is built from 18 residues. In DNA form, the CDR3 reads TGTGCCAGCAGCCCCCGGACTTTGGTGTATTCCGAGTCCTACGAGCAGTACTTG. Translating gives CASSPRTLVYSESYEQYL.

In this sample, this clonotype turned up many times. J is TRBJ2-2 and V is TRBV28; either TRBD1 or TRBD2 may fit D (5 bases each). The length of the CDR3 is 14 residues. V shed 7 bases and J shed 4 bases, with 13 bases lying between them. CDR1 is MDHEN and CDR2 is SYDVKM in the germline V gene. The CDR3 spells CASNGGIGTGELFF. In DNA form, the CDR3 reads TGTGCCAGCAATGGGGGTATTGGCACCGGGGAGCTGTTTTTT.

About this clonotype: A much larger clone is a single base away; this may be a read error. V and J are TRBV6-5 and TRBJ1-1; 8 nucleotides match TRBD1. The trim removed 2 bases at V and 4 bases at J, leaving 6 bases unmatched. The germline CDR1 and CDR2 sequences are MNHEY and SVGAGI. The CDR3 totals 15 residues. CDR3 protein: CASSYRQGQSTEAFF. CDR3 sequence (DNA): TGTGCCAGCAGTTACAGACAGGGGCAGAGCACTGAAGCTTTCTTT.

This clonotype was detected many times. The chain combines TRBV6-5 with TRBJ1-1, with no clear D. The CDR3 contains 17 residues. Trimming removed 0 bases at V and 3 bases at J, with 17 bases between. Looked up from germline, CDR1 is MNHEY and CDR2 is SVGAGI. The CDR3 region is CASSYSMADMRDTEAFF. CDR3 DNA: TGTGCCAGCAGTTACTCGATGGCGGATATGAGGGACACTGAAGCTTTCTTT.

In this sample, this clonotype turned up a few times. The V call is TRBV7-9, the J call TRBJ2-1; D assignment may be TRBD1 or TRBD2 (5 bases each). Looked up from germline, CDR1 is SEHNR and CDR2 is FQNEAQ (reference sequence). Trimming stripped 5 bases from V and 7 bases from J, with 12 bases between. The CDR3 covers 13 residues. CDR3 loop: CASSISWGNEQFF. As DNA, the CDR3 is TGTGCCAGCAGCATATCTTGGGGGAATGAGCAGTTCTTC.

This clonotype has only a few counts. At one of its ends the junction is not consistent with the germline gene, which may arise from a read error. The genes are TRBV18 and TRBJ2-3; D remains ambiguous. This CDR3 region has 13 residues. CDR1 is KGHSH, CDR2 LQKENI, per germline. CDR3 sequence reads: CASSQPSTDTEYF. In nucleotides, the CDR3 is TGTGCCAGCTCACAACCATCAACAGATACGGAGTATTTT.